This is a list of T cell receptor beta chains from one sample in a study of blood T cell repertoires in COVID-19. Only in-frame clones appear in the TCRdb table, and some are missing; sequencing was by immunoSEQ multiplex PCR. The sample yields a few hundred thousand clones, around four fifths seen once. Sequences were obtained from peripheral blood. The receptors stem from a woman older than 75 with active or convalescent COVID-19. Both conserved end residues are part of each CDR3. The D gene is left open where the match is weak. Where a row states a size, it is once, few, many or the class of an expanded clone; other rows omit it.

NA | TRBJ2-2 | TRBV10-3 | NA | CAISDGGELFF | TGTGCCATCAGTGACGGCGGGGAGCTGTTTTTT
NA | TRBJ2-3 | TRBV7-9 | TRBD1 | CASSSQGVGDTQYF | TGTGCCAGCAGCTCCCAGGGGGTGGGAGATACGCAGTATTTT
few | TRBJ1-5 | TRBV7-3 | NA | CASSLKSGIGNQPQHF | TGTGCCAGCAGCTTGAAGTCAGGGATCGGCAATCAGCCCCAGCATTTT
few | TRBJ1-2 | TRBV6-5 | TRBD1 | CASSRDSSYGYTF | TGTGCCAGCAGTAGGGACAGTAGCTATGGCTACACCTTC
few | TRBJ2-3 | TRBV25-1 | TRBD1 | CASQPARGRSTDTQYF | TGTGCCAGTCAACCCGCCAGGGGGCGAAGCACAGATACGCAGTATTTT
NA | TRBJ1-6 | TRBV7-9 | TRBD1 | CASSLALTGWNSPLHF | TGTGCCAGCAGCTTAGCCCTGACAGGGTGGAATTCACCCCTCCACTTT
NA | TRBJ2-1 | TRBV3-1/TRBV3-2 | TRBD2 | CASNQGVAGGLYNEQFF | TGTGCCAGCAACCAGGGGGTAGCGGGGGGCCTCTACAATGAGCAGTTCTTC
NA | TRBJ2-5 | TRBV15 | TRBD2 | CATSKGLAGGGGQETQYF | TGTGCCACCAGCAAAGGACTAGCGGGAGGGGGAGGCCAAGAGACCCAGTACTTC
NA | TRBJ1-3 | TRBV13 | NA | CASSLRWISGNTIYF | TGTGCCAGCAGCCTGCGGTGGATCTCGGGAAACACCATATATTTT
many | TRBJ1-4 | TRBV11-2 | NA | CASSFRLIDEKLFF | TGTGCCAGCAGCTTTCGACTGATCGATGAAAAACTGTTTTTT
NA | TRBJ2-7 | TRBV27 | TRBD1 | CASSSSRTGDGEQYF | TGTGCCAGCAGCAGTAGCCGGACAGGGGACGGCGAGCAGTACTTC
NA | TRBJ1-1 | TRBV5-1 | TRBD1 | CASSFRGPSTEAFF | TGCGCCAGCAGCTTCAGGGGGCCGAGCACTGAAGCTTTCTTT
NA | TRBJ2-7 | TRBV9 | TRBD2 | CASSAGLAATRGSYEQYF | TGTGCCAGCAGCGCCGGCCTAGCGGCAACCCGGGGCTCCTACGAGCAGTACTTC
NA | TRBJ2-5 | TRBV7-7 | TRBD1 | CATGSGTGEETQYF | TGTGCTACCGGAAGCGGGACAGGGGAAGAGACCCAGTACTTC
NA | TRBJ2-2 | TRBV7-2 | TRBD2 | CASSLGRLAGGGELFF | TGTGCCAGCAGCTTAGGGCGACTAGCGGGGGGCGGGGAGCTGTTTTTT
NA | TRBJ2-7 | TRBV21-1 | NA | CASSTGCRASGNF | TGTGCCAGCAGCACGGGGTGTCGAGCTAGCGGTAACTTC
NA | TRBJ1-2 | TRBV5-1 | NA | CASSLDRDGYTF | TGCGCCAGCAGCTTGGACAGGGACGGCTACACCTTC
NA | TRBJ2-3 | TRBV12-5 | TRBD2 | CASGPTSGRAFGTDTQYF | TGTGCTAGTGGGCCGACTAGCGGGAGGGCCTTCGGGACAGATACGCAGTATTTT
NA | TRBJ1-1 | TRBV12-3/TRBV12-4 | NA | CASIWRSTEAFF | TGTGCCAGCATCTGGAGGAGCACTGAAGCTTTCTTT
few | TRBJ1-6 | TRBV5-6 | NA | CASSPLGGDSPLHF | TGTGCCAGCAGCCCCCTCGGGGGGGATTCACCCCTCCACTTT
few | TRBJ1-1 | TRBV4-3 | NA | CASSQGRDTEAFF | TGCGCCAGCAGCCAGGGCAGGGACACTGAAGCTTTCTTT
NA | TRBJ2-5 | TRBV9 | NA | CASSVTSRETQYF | TGTGCCAGCAGCGTTACTTCGAGGGAGACCCAGTACTTC
NA | TRBJ1-2 | TRBV9 | TRBD1 | CASRTTGGYGYTF | TGTGCCAGCAGGACGACAGGGGGCTATGGCTACACCTTC
NA | TRBJ1-2 | TRBV25-1 | TRBD1 | CASKEDRGQLGYTF | TGTGCCAGCAAGGAGGACAGGGGGCAGTTGGGCTACACCTTC
NA | TRBJ2-1 | TRBV20-1 | NA | CSASRGNNYNEQFF | TGCAGTGCTAGTCGAGGGAATAACTACAATGAGCAGTTCTTC
NA | TRBJ1-2 | TRBV28 | TRBD1 | CASSSRGQFTGGYTF | TGTGCCAGCAGTTCCAGGGGACAGTTCACGGGTGGCTACACCTTC
NA | TRBJ2-5 | TRBV5-1 | TRBD1 | CASSLSGTGEETQYF | TGCGCCAGCAGCTTGTCCGGGACAGGGGAAGAGACCCAGTACTTC
NA | TRBJ2-5 | TRBV6-5 | TRBD1 | CASSWGQVQETQYF | TGTGCCAGCAGTTGGGGACAGGTACAAGAGACCCAGTACTTC
NA | TRBJ2-5 | TRBV6-2/TRBV6-3 | TRBD2 | CASSFLTGLAAYQETQYF | TGTGCCAGCAGTTTTCTCACAGGACTAGCGGCATACCAAGAGACCCAGTACTTC
NA | TRBJ1-1 | TRBV7-2 | NA | CASSSTPGLFRAFF | TGTGCCAGCAGCTCCACTCCCGGGTTGTTCCGAGCTTTCTTT
NA | TRBJ2-1 | TRBV5-1 | TRBD2 | CASSLAGTSGRGDEQFF | TGCGCCAGCAGCTTGGCCGGGACTAGCGGGAGAGGCGATGAGCAGTTCTTC
NA | TRBJ2-2 | TRBV6-2/TRBV6-3 | TRBD2 | CASSQRGGPGELFF | TGTGCCAGCAGTCAGCGGGGGGGTCCCGGGGAGCTGTTTTTT
NA | TRBJ2-1 | TRBV5-1 | TRBD2 | CASSLGLADEQFF | TGCGCCAGCAGCTTGGGACTAGCGGATGAGCAGTTCTTC
NA | TRBJ2-7 | TRBV3-1/TRBV3-2 | NA | CASSYDTPYEQYF | TGTGCCAGCAGTTACGACACTCCCTACGAGCAGTACTTC
NA | TRBJ1-2 | TRBV7-9 | NA | CASSLESPGVGHGYTF | TGTGCCAGCAGCTTAGAGAGCCCCGGGGTTGGCCATGGCTACACCTTC
NA | TRBJ2-7 | TRBV29-1 | TRBD1 | CSVDGVSGQAYEQYF | TGCAGCGTTGATGGTGTATCGGGACAGGCTTACGAGCAGTACTTC
NA | TRBJ2-1 | TRBV27 | NA | CASWDFYNEQFF | TGTGCCAGTTGGGACTTTTACAATGAGCAGTTCTTC
few | TRBJ1-6 | TRBV18 | NA | CASSPTATAQPGSYNSPLHF | TGTGCCAGCTCACCGACGGCGACAGCCCAACCCGGCTCCTATAATTCACCCCTCCACTTT
NA | TRBJ2-2 | TRBV19 | TRBD2 | CASSISGTKTGELFF | TGTGCCAGTAGTATATCGGGGACTAAAACCGGGGAGCTGTTTTTT
NA | TRBJ1-1 | TRBV10-3 | NA | CAIRMTENTEAFF | TGTGCCATCAGGATGACAGAGAACACTGAAGCTTTCTTT
NA | TRBJ1-2 | TRBV12-3/TRBV12-4 | NA | CASTFGGFDGYTF | TGTGCCAGCACCTTCGGGGGTTTTGACGGCTACACCTTC
NA | TRBJ2-3 | TRBV5-5 | NA | CASSLAIRGDTQYF | TGTGCCAGCAGCTTGGCCATTCGCGGGGATACGCAGTATTTT
NA | TRBJ2-1 | TRBV9 | NA | CASSVIPLGDEQFF | TGTGCCAGCAGCGTAATCCCCCTCGGGGATGAGCAGTTCTTC
NA | TRBJ1-1 | TRBV3-1/TRBV3-2 | NA | CASNQGGNTEAFF | TGTGCCAGCAACCAAGGAGGGAACACTGAAGCTTTCTTT
NA | TRBJ1-2 | TRBV12-3/TRBV12-4 | NA | CASSLAGGGYTF | TGTGCCAGCAGTTTAGCCGGGGGAGGCTACACCTTC